The 25 T cell receptor beta chains presented below share a single source sample, sequenced in a study of T cell clones after liver transplantation. Some clones are missing from TCRdb's copy, which holds only in-frame ones; the method was immunoSEQ multiplex PCR. Here the sample spans around 97,000 clones, 80% to 90% being singletons. The source was CD4+ T cells from blood, collected approximately 45 months after liver transplant. These receptor sequences come from a human patient who received a liver transplant. Some T cells may have come from the graft donor.

The rearrangement links TRBV4-1 to TRBJ2-5; 14 nucleotides line up with TRBD2. With V trimmed by 4 bases and J by 5 bases, 12 bases remained unmatched. This CDR3 is 18 amino acids long. The germline V gene encodes CDR1 MGHRA and CDR2 YSYEKL. The CDR3 region is CASSRLTSGGALGETQYF. The CDR3 DNA sequence: TGCGCCAGCAGCCGGCTGACTAGCGGGGGGGCGTTGGGGGAGACCCAGTACTTC.

This clone has just a few counts. The rearrangement uses TRBV4-1 and TRBJ1-5; D is unresolved. Trimming took 3 bases from V and 0 from J, leaving 15 bases between them. The CDR3 length is 17 residues. Germline V lookup: CDR1 MGHRA, CDR2 YSYEKL. The CDR3 DNA sequence: TGCGCCAGCAGCCAGGTCCCAGGAAGGAATAGCAATCAGCCCCAGCATTTT. Protein: CASSQVPGRNSNQPQHF.

The CDR3 sequence: CASSVEPGAFGTQYF. The CDR3 DNA reads as TGTGCCAGCAGCGTAGAGCCTGGGGCGTTCGGTACGCAGTATTTT. The chain is built from TRBV9 and TRBJ2-3; D is perhaps TRBD1 (5 bases). Trimming stripped 0 bases from V and 8 bases from J, with 16 bases between. Germline V lookup: CDR1 SGDLS, CDR2 YYNGEE. This CDR3 has 15 amino acids.

This chain uses TRBV28 with TRBJ1-1, with D perhaps TRBD1 (6 bases). The CDR3 length is 14 residues. Trimming stripped 2 bases from V and 5 bases from J, with 12 bases between. CDR1 is MDHEN and CDR2 is SYDVKM in the germline V gene. The CDR3 DNA follows: TGTGCCAGCAGTTTAAAGGCAGGGGTGACTGAAGCTTTCTTT. Its protein product is CASSLKAGVTEAFF.

The rearrangement joins TRBV6-5 to TRBJ2-7; D unresolved. Germline-derived CDR1 and CDR2 are MNHEY and SVGAGI. V lost 2 bases and J lost 5, with 4 bases in between. There are 11 residues in the CDR3. The CDR3 DNA reads as TGTGCCAGCAGTTACAGAAACGAGCAGTACTTC. Its translation: CASSYRNEQYF.

The chain combines TRBV7-9 with TRBJ1-5; D gene unclear. This CDR3 region has 11 residues. Germline V CDR1 and CDR2: SEHNR, FQNEAQ (reference sequence). Trimming pared 3 bases from V and 9 bases from J, leaving 6 bases between. The CDR3 DNA reads TGTGCCAGCAGCTTGGAAGGGCCCCAGCATTTT. This encodes CASSLEGPQHF.

The chain has TRBV25-1 and TRBJ1-1, with a possible D match to TRBD1 (6 bases). V gave up 4 bases and J gave up 1 base, with 10 bases separating them. The CDR3 runs 14 residues. Germline loops: CDR1 MGHDK, CDR2 SYGVNS. CDR3 residues: CASSGDISNTEAFF. In nucleotides, the CDR3 is TGTGCCAGCAGTGGGGACATTTCGAACACTGAAGCTTTCTTT.

The J gene is TRBJ2-5, the V gene TRBV7-7, with D perhaps assigned TRBD1 or TRBD2 (6 bases each). Looked up from germline, CDR1 is SSHAT and CDR2 is FNYEAQ (reference sequence). V lost 4 bases and J 5 bases, leaving 17 bases between the germline ends. The CDR3 covers 15 residues. CDR3 coding DNA: TGTGCCAGCAGCTCCTCCCCCGGGGGCCGGGAGACCCAGTACTTC. It is translated as CASSSSPGGRETQYF.

This sequence joins TRBV30 and TRBJ2-5; the match to TRBD2 covers 9 bases. Per the germline V gene, CDR1 is GTSNPN and CDR2 is SVGIG (reference sequence). Trimming at V came to 2 bases and at J to 5 bases, leaving 6 bases not matched to a gene. The length of the CDR3 is 14 residues. The CDR3 protein is CAWSLAGRRETQYF. DNA of the CDR3: TGTGCCTGGAGTCTAGCGGGACGTAGGGAGACCCAGTACTTC. Supplemented by reference TRBV30 and TRBJ2-5, the full variable domain reads SQTIHQWPATLVQPVGSPLSLECTVEGTSNPNLYWYRQAAGRGLQLLFYSVGIGQISSEVPQNLSASRPQDRQFILSSKKLLLSDSGFYLCAWSLAGRRETQYFGPGTRLLVL.

V and J are TRBV2 and TRBJ2-2; D unclear. V dropped 7 bases and J dropped 6 bases, with 18 bases sitting between them. Germline values: CDR1 SNHLY, CDR2 FYNNEI. The CDR3 runs to 15 residues. Written as DNA, the CDR3 is TGTGCCAGCAATTACGGGTTTAGTAGTGCCGGGGAGCTGTTTTTT. This translates into CASNYGFSSAGELFF.

The J gene is TRBJ1-5, the V gene TRBV18; 9 nucleotides match TRBD1. From germline, CDR1 is KGHSH and CDR2 LQKENI. The CDR3 runs to 18 residues. The trim removed 4 bases at V and 2 bases at J, leaving 12 bases unmatched. The CDR3 region has the DNA TGTGCCAGCTCACGTACAGGGGGCGCGGAATATGGCAATCAGCCCCAGCATTTT. It encodes CASSRTGGAEYGNQPQHF.

The gene calls are TRBV10-2 and TRBJ1-1; maybe TRBD1 (5 bases). The CDR3 extends over 13 amino acids. Germline CDR1 is WSHSY and CDR2 is SAAADI. The ends were cut back, 7 bases at V and 1 base at J, with 10 bases in the middle. The CDR3 here is CASTGTANTEAFF. The CDR3 DNA is TGCGCCAGCACAGGGACGGCGAACACTGAAGCTTTCTTT.

This chain connects TRBV29-1 to TRBJ1-2; 8 bases match TRBD1. Looked up from germline, CDR1 is SQVTM and CDR2 is ANQGSEA. V dropped 4 bases and J dropped 0; count of bases not matched to a gene: 7. The CDR3 spans 15 residues. CDR3 protein: CSVGDRKMANYGYTF. CDR3 coding DNA: TGCAGCGTTGGGGACAGGAAGATGGCTAACTATGGCTACACCTTC.

The V and J genes are TRBV7-2 and TRBJ2-4; D ambiguous. This CDR3 is built from 13 residues. Trimming took off 2 bases at V and 6 bases at J, with 8 bases between the two ends. Germline V lookup: CDR1 SGHTA, CDR2 FQGNSA. This chain's CDR3 is CASSLPHGNIQYF. In DNA form, the CDR3 reads TGTGCCAGCAGCTTACCCCACGGAAACATTCAGTACTTC.

In this sample, this clone turned up once. The chain is built from TRBV2 and TRBJ2-2; D is undetermined. The CDR3 covers 16 residues. CDR1 is SNHLY, CDR2 FYNNEI, per germline. The V end lost 2 bases, the J end lost 7 bases, and 17 bases lay between the germline ends. CDR3: CASSEPLGWIGGELFF. CDR3 in DNA: TGTGCCAGCAGTGAACCCCTAGGTTGGATCGGCGGGGAGCTGTTTTTT.

The rearrangement uses TRBV5-4 and TRBJ2-1, with 7 bases identical to TRBD2. Germline V lookup: CDR1 SGHNT, CDR2 YYREEE (reference sequence). V was pared by 2 bases and J by 7 bases, with 6 bases of the junction left unmatched. The CDR3 covers 14 residues. The CDR3 is CASSFGLVNNEQFF. DNA of the CDR3: TGTGCCAGCAGCTTCGGACTAGTTAATAATGAGCAGTTCTTC.

The chain carries TRBV7-9 and TRBJ1-1; D gene uncertain. There are 13 residues in the CDR3. The V and J ends lost 5 bases and 5 bases respectively, with 12 bases between them. CDR1 and CDR2 (germline): SEHNR, FQNEAQ (reference sequence). This chain's CDR3 is CASSPRRETEAFF. CDR3 sequence (DNA): TGTGCCAGCAGCCCAAGGAGGGAAACTGAAGCTTTCTTT.

CDR3 residues: CASSRDRVAEQYF. The CDR3 coding sequence is TGTGCCAGCAGCCGGGACAGGGTGGCCGAGCAGTACTTC. The genes are TRBV7-3 and TRBJ2-7; 9 bases line up with TRBD1. The CDR3 length is 13 residues. J gave up 6 bases and V 5 bases, and 5 bases lay outside the gene matches. Germline V gene lookup returns CDR1 SGHTA and CDR2 FQGTGA.

The genes are TRBV25-1 and TRBJ1-2, with D unresolved. The CDR3 runs to 13 residues. Germline CDR1 reads MGHDK; CDR2 reads SYGVNS. V was cut by 2 bases and J by 2 bases, with 6 bases left in between. CDR3 sequence reads: CASSEVSNYGYTF. The CDR3 coding sequence is TGTGCCAGCAGTGAAGTCTCAAACTATGGCTACACCTTC.

The chain recombines TRBV6-1 with TRBJ2-1; the D call may be TRBD1 or TRBD2 (5 bases each). Trimming left V 8 bases short and J 8 bases short, with 19 bases between. CDR3 length: 14 amino acids. Germline values: CDR1 MNHNS, CDR2 SASEGT. CDR3 sequence: CASQETAGRDEQFF. CDR3 coding DNA: TGTGCCAGCCAAGAGACAGCCGGGCGGGATGAGCAGTTCTTC.

The V gene is TRBV7-9, the J gene TRBJ1-5; no firm D call. Trimming removed 5 bases from V and 1 base from J, with 6 bases in between. The CDR3 spans 13 residues. Per germline, CDR1 SEHNR and CDR2 FQNEAQ (reference sequence). CDR3 protein: CASSDDSNQPQHF. The CDR3 DNA sequence: TGTGCCAGCAGCGACGACAGCAATCAGCCCCAGCATTTT. Supplemented by reference TRBV7-9 and TRBJ1-5, the full variable domain reads DTGVSQNPRHKITKRGQNVTFRCDPISEHNRLYWYRQTLGQGPEFLTYFQNEAQLEKSRLLSDRFSAERPKGSFSTLEIQRTEQGDSAMYLCASSDDSNQPQHFGDGTRLSIL.

The V call is TRBV6-6, the J call TRBJ1-3; no clear D gene. Germline assignment: CDR1 MNHNY and CDR2 SVGAGI (reference sequence). V gave up 7 bases and J gave up 2 bases, with 6 bases separating them. CDR3 length: 12 residues. CDR3 bases: TGTGCCAGCACTCTAGCTGGAAACACCATATATTTT. It yields the protein CASTLAGNTIYF.

This CDR3 reads CASSLAGQTGELFF. CDR3 in DNA: TGCGCCAGCAGCTTGGCCGGACAGACCGGGGAGCTGTTTTTT. The genes are TRBV5-1 and TRBJ2-2; D perhaps matches TRBD1 (6 bases). Trimming took 0 bases from V and 5 from J, leaving 8 bases between them. The CDR3 extends over 14 amino acids. The germline gives CDR1 SGHRS, CDR2 YFSETQ.

The chain is built from TRBV10-1 and TRBJ2-7, with 9 nucleotides matching TRBD1. CDR1 is WNHNN and CDR2 is SYGVQD in the germline V gene (reference sequence). CDR3 length: 17 residues. V gave up 7 bases and J gave up 0 bases; unmatched junction bases: 13. The CDR3 nucleotides are TGCGCCAGCAATCTACAGGGGGCGCCCCCATTCTCCTACGAGCAGTACTTC. Translating gives CASNLQGAPPFSYEQYF.

This clone was observed a handful of times. The chain carries TRBV5-1 and TRBJ2-2; 9 bases line up with TRBD2. CDR1 and CDR2 (germline): SGHRS, YFSETQ. After removal of 6 bases from V and 4 bases from J, the junction contained 7 bases not matched to a gene. This CDR3 is 15 amino acids long. DNA of the CDR3: TGCGCCAGCAACGTGCTAGCGGGAAGCACCGGGGAGCTGTTTTTT. This codes for CASNVLAGSTGELFF.